These T cell receptor beta chains were read from a single sample in a study of cytomegalovirus exposure and HLA in healthy donors. TCRdb's copy holds only in-frame clones and misses some; the assay was immunoSEQ multiplex PCR. The sample carries some 190,000 clones, about three quarters recorded once. Sequences were obtained from PBMCs. The receptors were gathered from a woman aged 40 to 50 in good health and CMV-seronegative. Each CDR3 is given without its conserved first and last residue.

TRBV4-1 ASSQDSSGSTDTQY
TRBV29-1 SVEGGPNTGELF
TRBV30 AWNLQGGQPQH
TRBV10-3 AITQGGGTNEKLF
TRBV19 ASSTAGDQPQH
TRBV5-4 ASSLSLAESSREQF
TRBV11-3 ASSLAAGGPIETQY
TRBV6-5 ASSPGLAVDTQY
TRBV7-3 ASSPYRVNTEAF
TRBV2 ASSEESGVAYGYT
TRBV6-4 ASSDSTAGPYGYT
TRBV7-2 ASSSDYSRDTQY
TRBV29-1 SVGDRSFYGYT
TRBV6-5 ASSQSSAGGTEAF
TRBV4-1 ASSQDPGLAGGPANTGELF
TRBV30 AWSVYGGLAGVSEQF
TRBV30 AWTQGAEAF
TRBV5-1 ASSQGTEIHYEQY
TRBV18 ASSPTGYSNQPQH
TRBV2 ASSVGTANSPLH
TRBV11-1 ASGRDRGRETQY
TRBV7-2 ASSLVLGANVLT
TRBV7-8 ASSTGEAGYT
TRBV4-2 ASSQDSSRGGNSPLH
TRBV4-3 ASSQRTSGRENTGELF
TRBV4-3 ASSRRQAMNTEAF
TRBV6-5 ASSVSAGGQNIQY
TRBV2 ASSEEGQGNGELF
TRBV11-1 ASSLPLAGGFGANVLT
TRBV20-1 SARALGTQY
TRBV7-2 ASSLVTEYNEQF
TRBV28 ASSLPAQGMVGNTIY
TRBV7-2 ASSLGIGTGKQF
TRBV7-2 ASSPGLAGYNEQF
TRBV7-9 ASSLAAGEAF
TRBV20-1 SARHRDEQY
TRBV11-3 ASSVIMNTEAF
TRBV4-3 ASSGSRVSYEQY
TRBV7-2 ASSLLRDWETQY
TRBV5-4 ASSQRTGETEAF
TRBV28 ASSQKRELTGELF
TRBV5-4 ASSLSGDGYTEAF
TRBV7-6 ASSPGRDPYGYT
TRBV5-6 ASSFRSGWGGYT
TRBV6-6 ASAQTGAGETQY
TRBV29-1 SVEDGRGALLLF
TRBV6-4 ASRREVTTEAF
TRBV5-1 ASSLSAGIYNEQF
TRBV9 ASSERGDSYNEQF
TRBV4-1 ASSPLPGQGLSNTGELF
TRBV5-4 ASSSGQYTGELF